A selection of T cell receptor beta chains follows, all from one sample in a study of blood T cell repertoires in COVID-19. The data were produced by immunoSEQ multiplex PCR, yet TCRdb's version contains in-frame clones alone and is incomplete. The sample consists of more than 300,000 clones, almost 90% of them appearing once. The sample consisted of peripheral blood. The receptor set was obtained from a woman in her thirties or forties with COVID-19, enrolled during active disease. Both conserved end residues are part of each CDR3. Each record gives: CDR3 DNA, CDR3 protein, J gene, clone size, V gene, D gene. The D gene is left open where the match is weak. Clone size, where shown, is once, few, many, or a class for clones that have expanded.

CDR3 DNA: TGTGCCAGCTCACCACCGGCGGAAGCTATATTCGGAAAACTGTTTTTT
CDR3 protein: CASSPPAEAIFGKLFF
J gene: TRBJ1-4
clone size: .
V gene: TRBV18
D gene: .

CDR3 DNA: TGTGCCAGCAGTTTCTCCCGCAGGAACACTGAAGCTTTCTTT
CDR3 protein: CASSFSRRNTEAFF
J gene: TRBJ1-1
clone size: .
V gene: TRBV27
D gene: .

CDR3 DNA: TGTGCCAGCAGGGCCGACAGGTATGGCTACACCTTC
CDR3 protein: CASRADRYGYTF
J gene: TRBJ1-2
clone size: .
V gene: TRBV25-1
D gene: .

CDR3 DNA: TGCGCCAGCAGCTTGAATAGCGAGACCCAGTACTTC
CDR3 protein: CASSLNSETQYF
J gene: TRBJ2-5
clone size: .
V gene: TRBV5-1
D gene: .

CDR3 DNA: TGTGCCAGCAGTAAGGACATGAACACTGAAGCTTTCTTT
CDR3 protein: CASSKDMNTEAFF
J gene: TRBJ1-1
clone size: .
V gene: TRBV7-3
D gene: .

CDR3 DNA: TGTGCCAGCAGCTCTTTAGAAGAGCGCTTGGGACAAGGAGCTTTCTTT
CDR3 protein: CASSSLEERLGQGAFF
J gene: TRBJ1-1
clone size: .
V gene: TRBV7-9
D gene: .

CDR3 DNA: TGTGCCAGCAGTGGTCTGGTTAGTGAAGCTTTCTTT
CDR3 protein: CASSGLVSEAFF
J gene: TRBJ1-1
clone size: .
V gene: TRBV2
D gene: .

CDR3 DNA: TGTGCCAGCAGTTCTCGCCCCAGCGTGGTCGGCTACACCTTC
CDR3 protein: CASSSRPSVVGYTF
J gene: TRBJ1-2
clone size: .
V gene: TRBV28
D gene: .

CDR3 DNA: TGTGCCATCAGTGCGGGGACAGGGGCCTCACCCCTCCACTTT
CDR3 protein: CAISAGTGASPLHF
J gene: TRBJ1-6
clone size: .
V gene: TRBV10-3
D gene: TRBD1

CDR3 DNA: TGTGCCAGCAGACGTCGACAGGGGCAAGAGACCCAGTACTTC
CDR3 protein: CASRRRQGQETQYF
J gene: TRBJ2-5
clone size: .
V gene: TRBV27
D gene: TRBD1

CDR3 DNA: TGTGCCAGCAGTTTTGTAGGCAGCGACACAGATACGCAGTATTTT
CDR3 protein: CASSFVGSDTDTQYF
J gene: TRBJ2-3
clone size: .
V gene: TRBV27
D gene: .

CDR3 DNA: TGTGCCAGCAGTGAACCCCTCACAGGGGGGGATGGCTACACCTTC
CDR3 protein: CASSEPLTGGDGYTF
J gene: TRBJ1-2
clone size: .
V gene: TRBV6-1
D gene: TRBD1

CDR3 DNA: TGCGCCAGCAGTTATGACAGGGTTGGTGAAAAACTGTTTTTT
CDR3 protein: CASSYDRVGEKLFF
J gene: TRBJ1-4
clone size: .
V gene: TRBV5-1
D gene: TRBD1

CDR3 DNA: TGTGCCAGCAGTTTAAGACAGGCCAACGTCCTGACTTTC
CDR3 protein: CASSLRQANVLTF
J gene: TRBJ2-6
clone size: .
V gene: TRBV28
D gene: .

CDR3 DNA: TGTGCCAGCAGTTCCATCATGGGGACAGGGGCCCGCAATCAGCCCCAGCATTTT
CDR3 protein: CASSSIMGTGARNQPQHF
J gene: TRBJ1-5
clone size: .
V gene: TRBV28
D gene: TRBD1

CDR3 DNA: TGTGCCAGCAGTCCCAGGCCCGTTCTAGCGGGAGTAGAGACCCAGTACTTC
CDR3 protein: CASSPRPVLAGVETQYF
J gene: TRBJ2-5
clone size: .
V gene: TRBV28
D gene: TRBD2

CDR3 DNA: TGTGCCAGTGGACACGGACAGGGAGGGGAAAAACTGTTTTTT
CDR3 protein: CASGHGQGGEKLFF
J gene: TRBJ1-4
clone size: .
V gene: TRBV27
D gene: TRBD1

CDR3 DNA: TGTGCCAGCAGTTACGGTGATAGCTCCTACAATGAGCAGTTCTTC
CDR3 protein: CASSYGDSSYNEQFF
J gene: TRBJ2-1
clone size: .
V gene: TRBV6-2/TRBV6-3
D gene: .

CDR3 DNA: TGCGCCAGCAGCCAAGATCAGGTCTGGGCTGAAGCTTTCTTT
CDR3 protein: CASSQDQVWAEAFF
J gene: TRBJ1-1
clone size: .
V gene: TRBV4-3
D gene: .

CDR3 DNA: TGTGCCAGCAGCTTCCAGGGGCTCAACACCGGGGAGCTGTTTTTT
CDR3 protein: CASSFQGLNTGELFF
J gene: TRBJ2-2
clone size: .
V gene: TRBV7-8
D gene: .

CDR3 DNA: TGTGCCAGCAGCTTACTCCCTAGCGGGAGTACAGATACGCAGTATTTT
CDR3 protein: CASSLLPSGSTDTQYF
J gene: TRBJ2-3
clone size: once
V gene: TRBV7-9
D gene: TRBD2

CDR3 DNA: TGTGCCAGCAGCGCTGGGACACCACAAGAGACCCAGTACTTC
CDR3 protein: CASSAGTPQETQYF
J gene: TRBJ2-5
clone size: .
V gene: TRBV9
D gene: .

CDR3 DNA: TGCGCCAGCAGCCAGGACAGGCTTTACGAGCAGTACTTC
CDR3 protein: CASSQDRLYEQYF
J gene: TRBJ2-7
clone size: few
V gene: TRBV4-3
D gene: TRBD1

CDR3 DNA: TGTGCCAGCAGCCAACCGGGACAGGGCTCCGAGCAGTACTTC
CDR3 protein: CASSQPGQGSEQYF
J gene: TRBJ2-7
clone size: .
V gene: TRBV27
D gene: TRBD1

CDR3 DNA: TGTGCCAGCAGCGGTGTTCTGAGATCCGGGGAGCTGTTTTTT
CDR3 protein: CASSGVLRSGELFF
J gene: TRBJ2-2
clone size: .
V gene: TRBV27
D gene: .

CDR3 DNA: TGTGCCAGTAGGCAGGTTACTAACTATGGCTACACCTTC
CDR3 protein: CASRQVTNYGYTF
J gene: TRBJ1-2
clone size: .
V gene: TRBV19
D gene: .

CDR3 DNA: TGTGCCAGCAGCACGACAGGGGCGGTCAAAAACATTCAGTACTTC
CDR3 protein: CASSTTGAVKNIQYF
J gene: TRBJ2-4
clone size: .
V gene: TRBV7-2
D gene: TRBD1

CDR3 DNA: TGCGCCAGCAGCTTCGGACAGAACAATGAGCAGTTCTTC
CDR3 protein: CASSFGQNNEQFF
J gene: TRBJ2-1
clone size: .
V gene: TRBV5-1
D gene: .

CDR3 DNA: TGTGCCAGCAGTTCCTCTGGGGGGGCGGCGAACACCGGGGAGCTGTTTTTT
CDR3 protein: CASSSSGGAANTGELFF
J gene: TRBJ2-2
clone size: .
V gene: TRBV28
D gene: .

CDR3 DNA: TGTGCCAGTAGTATAGGGGCGGGTACGGCTGGCTACACCTTC
CDR3 protein: CASSIGAGTAGYTF
J gene: TRBJ1-2
clone size: .
V gene: TRBV19
D gene: .

CDR3 DNA: TGTGCCAGCAGCCATCCCGGGACTGAAGCTTTCTTT
CDR3 protein: CASSHPGTEAFF
J gene: TRBJ1-1
clone size: few
V gene: TRBV3-1/TRBV3-2
D gene: .

CDR3 DNA: TGTGCCATCACAGGAGAGACCCAGTACTTC
CDR3 protein: CAITGETQYF
J gene: TRBJ2-5
clone size: many
V gene: TRBV10-3
D gene: .

CDR3 DNA: TGTGCCAGCAGCCCAGGATGGGTGGCCACTGAAGCTTTCTTT
CDR3 protein: CASSPGWVATEAFF
J gene: TRBJ1-1
clone size: .
V gene: TRBV11-2
D gene: .

CDR3 DNA: TGTGCCACCACCGGGACAGCTACCTATGGCTACACCTTC
CDR3 protein: CATTGTATYGYTF
J gene: TRBJ1-2
clone size: .
V gene: TRBV15
D gene: TRBD1

CDR3 DNA: TGTGCCAGTAGTATAGGGACCGGGACAGGCACTGAAGCTTTCTTT
CDR3 protein: CASSIGTGTGTEAFF
J gene: TRBJ1-1
clone size: .
V gene: TRBV19
D gene: TRBD1

CDR3 DNA: TGCGCCAGCAGCTTGAACCGACAGGGGGCAGGTGAAAAACTGTTTTTT
CDR3 protein: CASSLNRQGAGEKLFF
J gene: TRBJ1-4
clone size: .
V gene: TRBV5-1
D gene: TRBD1

CDR3 DNA: TGTGCCAGCAGCCGGGACAGGGGGTACGAGCAGTACTTC
CDR3 protein: CASSRDRGYEQYF
J gene: TRBJ2-7
clone size: .
V gene: TRBV5-6
D gene: TRBD1

CDR3 DNA: TGTGCCAGCAGCCATCGCGTCCTCTATGGCTACACCTTC
CDR3 protein: CASSHRVLYGYTF
J gene: TRBJ1-2
clone size: .
V gene: TRBV4-2
D gene: .

CDR3 DNA: TGTGCCTGGAGTGTCCAGGAGGATCAGCCCCAGCATTTT
CDR3 protein: CAWSVQEDQPQHF
J gene: TRBJ1-5
clone size: .
V gene: TRBV30
D gene: .

CDR3 DNA: TGTGCCAGCAGCTCGACAGGGTTCTATTCACCCCTCCACTTT
CDR3 protein: CASSSTGFYSPLHF
J gene: TRBJ1-6
clone size: .
V gene: TRBV11-2
D gene: TRBD1

CDR3 DNA: TGTGCCAGCAGTTCAGAGGGAAAGCAGCCCCAGCATTTT
CDR3 protein: CASSSEGKQPQHF
J gene: TRBJ1-5
clone size: few
V gene: TRBV12-3/TRBV12-4
D gene: .

CDR3 DNA: TGCGCCAGCAGCCATTCTCTCGCCAACGTCCTGACTTTC
CDR3 protein: CASSHSLANVLTF
J gene: TRBJ2-6
clone size: .
V gene: TRBV4-3
D gene: .

CDR3 DNA: TGTGCCAGTAGTATCCGACAGGCTAGCAATCAGCCCCAGCATTTT
CDR3 protein: CASSIRQASNQPQHF
J gene: TRBJ1-5
clone size: once
V gene: TRBV19
D gene: .

CDR3 DNA: TGTGCCAGCTCACCACGTGGGAGACTCTGGAGTGAAAAACTGTTTTTT
CDR3 protein: CASSPRGRLWSEKLFF
J gene: TRBJ1-4
clone size: .
V gene: TRBV18
D gene: .